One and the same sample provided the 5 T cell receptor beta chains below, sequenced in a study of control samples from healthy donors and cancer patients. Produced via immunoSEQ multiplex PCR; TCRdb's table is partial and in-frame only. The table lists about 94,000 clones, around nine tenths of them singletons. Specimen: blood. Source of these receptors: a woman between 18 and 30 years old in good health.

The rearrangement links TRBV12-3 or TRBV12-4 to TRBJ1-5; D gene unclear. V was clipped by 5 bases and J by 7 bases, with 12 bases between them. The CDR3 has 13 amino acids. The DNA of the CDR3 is TGTGCCAGCAGTCCTGGACTCGGGCAGCCCCAGCATTTT. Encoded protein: CASSPGLGQPQHF.

The chain's CDR3 is CASSAPGGNYEQYF. The CDR3 nucleotides are TGTGCCAGCAGCGCCCCAGGAGGGAACTACGAGCAGTACTTC. V usage is TRBV11-1 and J usage is TRBJ2-7; TRBD2 might be the D (6 bases). V was pared by 5 bases and J by 3 bases, with 14 bases between. Germline loops: CDR1 SGHAT, CDR2 FQDESV (reference sequence). The length of the CDR3 is 14 residues.

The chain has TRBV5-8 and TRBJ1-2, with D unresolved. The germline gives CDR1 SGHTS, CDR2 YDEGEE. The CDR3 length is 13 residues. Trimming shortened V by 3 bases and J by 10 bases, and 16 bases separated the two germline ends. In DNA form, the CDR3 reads TGTGCCAGCAGCTATCTGGGGAGGGCTGACTACACCTTC. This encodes CASSYLGRADYTF.

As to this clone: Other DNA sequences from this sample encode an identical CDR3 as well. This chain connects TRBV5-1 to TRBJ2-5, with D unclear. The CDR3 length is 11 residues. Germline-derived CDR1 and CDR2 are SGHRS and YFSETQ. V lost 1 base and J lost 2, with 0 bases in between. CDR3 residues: CASSLQETQYF. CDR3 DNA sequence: TGCGCCAGCAGCTTGCAAGAGACCCAGTACTTC.

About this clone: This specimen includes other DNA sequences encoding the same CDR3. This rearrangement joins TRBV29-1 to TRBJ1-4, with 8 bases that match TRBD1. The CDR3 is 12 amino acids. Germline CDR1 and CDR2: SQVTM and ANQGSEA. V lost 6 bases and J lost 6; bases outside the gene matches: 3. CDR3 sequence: CSVRTGYEKLFF. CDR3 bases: TGCAGCGTCCGGACAGGGTATGAAAAACTGTTTTTT.